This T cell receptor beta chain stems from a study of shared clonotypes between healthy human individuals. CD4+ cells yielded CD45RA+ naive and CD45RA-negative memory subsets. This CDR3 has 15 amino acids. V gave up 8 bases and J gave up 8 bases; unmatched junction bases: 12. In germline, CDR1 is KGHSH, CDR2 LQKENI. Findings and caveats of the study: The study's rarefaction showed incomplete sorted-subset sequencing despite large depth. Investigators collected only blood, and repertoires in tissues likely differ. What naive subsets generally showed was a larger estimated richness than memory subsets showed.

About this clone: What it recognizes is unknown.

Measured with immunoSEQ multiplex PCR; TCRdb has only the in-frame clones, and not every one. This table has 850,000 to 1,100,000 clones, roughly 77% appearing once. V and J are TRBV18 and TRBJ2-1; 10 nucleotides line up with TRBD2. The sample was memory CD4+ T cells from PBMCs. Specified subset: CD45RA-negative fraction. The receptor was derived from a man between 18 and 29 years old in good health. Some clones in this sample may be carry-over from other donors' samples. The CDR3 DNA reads TGTGCCAGCACCGCGGGGGTAGCGGGAGGTGATGAGCAGTTCTTC. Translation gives CASTAGVAGGDEQFF.